This is a list of T cell receptor beta chains from one sample in a study of shared clonotypes between healthy human individuals. Sequencing was performed with immunoSEQ multiplex PCR; in TCRdb, only in-frame clones are kept and a portion is missing. The sample contains 500,000 to 650,000 clones, roughly 72% of which appear only once. The material sequenced was PBMCs. Receptor source: a woman aged 40-49 years in good health. Some clones in this sample may be carry-over from other donors' samples. CDR3s leave out the opening cysteine and the closing phenylalanine or tryptophan. Not all rows give a size; the values are once, few, many and, for expanded clones, a class.

CDR3aa | v_gene | abundance | j_gene
ASSVHVGQTNTGELF | TRBV7-8 | few | TRBJ2-2
ASSLVPGETSGNTIY | TRBV5-1 | NA | TRBJ1-3
ASSPGASTDTQY | TRBV6-1 | NA | TRBJ2-3
ASSVAGGPGAEQY | TRBV6-6 | NA | TRBJ2-7
ASSQDGQRTYEQY | TRBV4-3 | NA | TRBJ2-7
ASRGAGGPDGELF | TRBV4-1 | many | TRBJ2-2
ASSLATSGRGYNEQF | TRBV5-1 | once | TRBJ2-1
ASSLAGQGVNYNEQF | TRBV7-8 | NA | TRBJ2-1
ASSVGQHVYEQY | TRBV19 | NA | TRBJ2-7
ASSESTGVQPQH | TRBV10-2 | NA | TRBJ1-5
ASSRMPQGAVSYT | TRBV11-2 | NA | TRBJ1-2
ASSPRGTGGYTGELF | TRBV19 | few | TRBJ2-2
ASSLDAAKNIQY | TRBV6-1 | NA | TRBJ2-4
ASSPTGGSYGYT | TRBV5-8 | NA | TRBJ1-2
AGRDWTSGRAGADTQY | TRBV27 | NA | TRBJ2-3
SGKTVNTEAF | TRBV29-1 | few | TRBJ1-1
ASSPAEGRRDTEAF | TRBV2 | NA | TRBJ1-1
ASSLLGLYSTDTQY | TRBV6-5 | once | TRBJ2-3
ASSLPTRSPDTQY | TRBV7-2 | NA | TRBJ2-3
ASCSGRIQETQY | TRBV2 | NA | TRBJ2-5
ASSESGYGYT | TRBV2 | NA | TRBJ1-2
ASSPSRDRGGQF | TRBV6-6 | NA | TRBJ2-1
ASSEGATVNGYT | TRBV9 | NA | TRBJ1-2
ARKPGLGYNEQF | TRBV30 | NA | TRBJ2-1
ASSLEWADGTEAF | TRBV5-1 | NA | TRBJ1-1
ASSPGGRRTGELF | TRBV7-2 | NA | TRBJ2-2
ASSVGSEPTYEQY | TRBV9 | NA | TRBJ2-7
ASSAMLAGGIEQY | TRBV7-2 | NA | TRBJ2-7
SATGRTTGELF | TRBV29-1 | NA | TRBJ2-2
AWSGGETQY | TRBV30 | NA | TRBJ2-5
ASSPTGAGIQETQY | TRBV18 | NA | TRBJ2-5